These T cell receptor beta chains were read from a single sample in a study of T cells in tuberculosis. Produced via immunoSEQ multiplex PCR; TCRdb's table is partial and in-frame only. The table records about 23,000 clones, roughly 97% of them present only once. Source material: PBMCs. All receptors come from a donor aged 10-29 years with latent tuberculosis or without tuberculosis infection. CDR3s include the opening cysteine and the closing phenylalanine or tryptophan.

V: TRBV6-5
J: TRBJ1-2
length: 12
CDR3: CASSYSSIGYTF

V: TRBV6-6
J: TRBJ1-2
length: 15
CDR3: CASRLDRSADYGYTF

V: TRBV6-6
J: TRBJ2-5
length: 13
CDR3: CASSETSFETQYF

V: TRBV4-3
J: TRBJ1-4
length: 17
CDR3: CASSPAQGAGGREKLFF

V: TRBV4-1
J: TRBJ2-3
length: 17
CDR3: CASSLLERGWLTDTQYF

V: TRBV21-1
J: TRBJ1-2
length: 16
CDR3: CASSKVQGAENYGYTF

V: TRBV19
J: TRBJ2-7
length: 17
CDR3: CASSKTRRTFGFYEQYF

V: TRBV7-9
J: TRBJ1-1
length: 11
CDR3: CATGAAPGAFF

V: TRBV6-1
J: TRBJ2-1
length: 15
CDR3: CASSEDLFSYNEQFF

V: TRBV21-1
J: TRBJ1-2
length: 13
CDR3: CASYYDFNYGYTF